This TCR beta chain was captured in a study of T cell clonality in common variable immunodeficiency. Study-wide results and limits: Fewer deletions and N-nucleotide insertions were reportedly seen in common variable immunodeficiency TCR beta sequences. Compared with controls, CVID subjects had fewer shared TCRbeta clones.

This clone was detected many times. The antigen is unknown. The data were produced by immunoSEQ multiplex PCR, yet TCRdb's version contains in-frame clones alone and is incomplete. The sample shows about 33,000 clones, none of them appearing just once. The specimen sequenced was peripheral blood mononuclear cells. This sequence was found in a human donor with common variable immunodeficiency.

The CDR3 sequence is CASSETGSNGYTF. The part of the CDR3 DNA that was read is TGTGCCAGCAGTGAAACAGGTTCCAATGGC. The chain joins TRBV2 to TRBJ1-2; possible D gene TRBD1, 5 bases. The sequenced fragment ends 3 residues before the CDR3 boundary, so the rest is inferred from the germline J gene. V shed 2 bases and J shed 6 bases, with 10 bases lying between them. Looked up from germline, CDR1 is SNHLY and CDR2 is FYNNEI. The CDR3 length is 13 residues.